These T cell receptor beta chains were read from a single sample in a study of T cells in Graves' hyperthyroidism and ophthalmopathy. In TCRdb, the multiplex PCR reads were re-called with MiXCR into one record per CDR3 protein. The sample shows 94,000 or so distinct CDR3 sequences, about half of them seen only once. Material for sequencing was blood. These receptors all stem from a woman aged 35 to 49 with Graves' hyperthyroidism. The CDR3 runs from the conserved cysteine through the conserved F or W. A D gene is named only where the DNA matches it firmly. The size of a clone is reported for some rows only, either as once, few or many, or as a class for expanded clones.

CDR3: CASSLGASGYQETQYF
DNA: TGTGCCAGCAGCTTAGGGGCTAGCGGGTACCAAGAGACCCAGTACTTC
J: TRBJ2-5
size: .
V: TRBV7-6
D: TRBD2

CDR3: CASSAGGWNYGYTF
DNA: TGTGCCAGCAGCGCCGGGGGGTGGAACTATGGCTACACCTTC
J: TRBJ1-2
size: .
V: TRBV7-9
D: .

CDR3: CASRQDGDQPQYF
DNA: TGCGCCAGCAGGCAAGACGGAGATCAGCCCCAGTACTTC
J: TRBJ2-5
size: few
V: TRBV5-1
D: .

CDR3: CASSPSGQETQYF
DNA: TGTGCCAGCAGCCCTAGCGGTCAAGAGACCCAGTACTTC
J: TRBJ2-5
size: many
V: TRBV7-2
D: TRBD2

CDR3: CAISPGTGSSQPQYF
DNA: TGTGCCATCAGTCCCGGGACAGGGAGTAGTCAGCCCCAGTACTTC
J: TRBJ2-5
size: .
V: TRBV10-3
D: TRBD1

CDR3: CSATGAMNTGELFF
DNA: TGCAGCGCCACAGGGGCTATGAACACCGGGGAGCTGTTTTTT
J: TRBJ2-2
size: .
V: TRBV29-1
D: TRBD1

CDR3: CASRETGVFSPLHF
DNA: TGTGCCAGCAGGGAGACAGGGGTCTTCTCACCCCTCCACTTT
J: TRBJ1-6
size: many
V: TRBV27
D: TRBD1

CDR3: CASFGQGGQPQHF
DNA: TGTGCCAGCTTCGGACAGGGGGGACAGCCCCAGCATTTT
J: TRBJ1-5
size: few
V: TRBV2
D: TRBD1

CDR3: CASSSLGRLNYGYTF
DNA: TGTGCCAGCAGTTCCCTCGGCAGGCTGAACTATGGCTACACCTTC
J: TRBJ1-2
size: .
V: TRBV6-5
D: .

CDR3: CASSFGTGANTEAFF
DNA: TGCGCCAGCAGCTTCGGGACAGGGGCGAACACTGAAGCTTTCTTT
J: TRBJ1-1
size: many
V: TRBV5-1
D: TRBD1

CDR3: CAISLSDRNTEAFF
DNA: TGTGCCATCAGTTTGTCCGACAGGAACACTGAAGCTTTCTTT
J: TRBJ1-1
size: many
V: TRBV10-3
D: .

CDR3: CASSHRTDNTGELFF
DNA: TGTGCCAGCAGCCACCGGACAGATAACACCGGGGAGCTGTTTTTT
J: TRBJ2-2
size: few
V: TRBV28
D: .

CDR3: CSARELAGFGEQYF
DNA: TGCAGTGCTAGGGAACTAGCGGGATTTGGTGAGCAGTACTTC
J: TRBJ2-7
size: many
V: TRBV20-1
D: TRBD2

CDR3: CASSSGLLAGRETQYF
DNA: TGTGCCAGCAGCTCGGGCCTACTAGCGGGAAGGGAGACCCAGTACTTC
J: TRBJ2-5
size: many
V: TRBV5-8
D: TRBD2

CDR3: CASSFGQAYGQYF
DNA: TGCGCCAGCAGCTTCGGACAGGCCTACGGGCAGTACTTC
J: TRBJ2-7
size: .
V: TRBV5-1
D: TRBD1

CDR3: CASGTGTGEDQPQHF
DNA: TGCGCCAGCGGGACCGGGACAGGGGAGGACCAGCCCCAGCATTTT
J: TRBJ1-5
size: .
V: TRBV5-1
D: TRBD1

CDR3: CASRQGGRDSPLHF
DNA: TGTGCCAGTAGACAGGGCGGGAGGGATTCACCCCTCCACTTT
J: TRBJ1-6
size: few
V: TRBV6-1
D: TRBD1

CDR3: CASSVTSSQDGYEDEQYF
DNA: TGTGCCAGCAGCGTGACTAGCAGCCAAGATGGGTACGAGGACGAGCAGTACTTC
J: TRBJ2-7
size: .
V: TRBV11-1
D: TRBD2

CDR3: CASAEGETGETQYF
DNA: TGTGCCAGCGCCGAGGGGGAAACGGGGGAGACCCAGTACTTC
J: TRBJ2-5
size: .
V: TRBV7-9
D: .

CDR3: CARREEGRETQYF
DNA: TGTGCCCGACGAGAAGAAGGTCGAGAGACCCAGTACTTC
J: TRBJ2-5
size: .
V: TRBV30
D: .

CDR3: CAIAGQGAPARGYTF
DNA: TGTGCCATCGCCGGACAGGGGGCCCCGGCTCGGGGCTACACCTTC
J: TRBJ1-2
size: .
V: TRBV10-3
D: TRBD1

CDR3: CSVAGGSGEQYF
DNA: TGCAGCGTCGCGGGAGGCTCGGGAGAGCAGTACTTC
J: TRBJ2-7
size: .
V: TRBV29-1
D: TRBD2

CDR3: CASSLGSGGANVLTF
DNA: TGTGCCAGCAGCTTAGGTTCGGGAGGGGCCAACGTCCTGACTTTC
J: TRBJ2-6
size: many
V: TRBV7-3
D: .

CDR3: CASSQGAEGNQPQHF
DNA: TGTGCCAGCAGCCAGGGGGCTGAAGGCAATCAGCCCCAGCATTTT
J: TRBJ1-5
size: .
V: TRBV2
D: TRBD1

CDR3: CATNPTSGYTDTQYF
DNA: TGTGCCACCAACCCGACTAGCGGTTACACAGATACGCAGTATTTT
J: TRBJ2-3
size: many
V: TRBV15
D: TRBD2

CDR3: CASSHPTGGPGANVLTF
DNA: TGTGCCAGCAGCCACCCGACAGGGGGACCTGGGGCCAACGTCCTGACTTTC
J: TRBJ2-6
size: many
V: TRBV11-2
D: TRBD1

CDR3: CASSLAIGRGVYGYTF
DNA: TGTGCCAGCAGCTTGGCGATCGGGAGGGGCGTCTATGGCTACACCTTC
J: TRBJ1-2
size: .
V: TRBV11-1
D: .

CDR3: CSARDPGQGASPLHF
DNA: TGCAGTGCTAGAGATCCGGGACAGGGGGCTTCACCCCTCCACTTT
J: TRBJ1-6
size: many
V: TRBV20-1
D: TRBD1